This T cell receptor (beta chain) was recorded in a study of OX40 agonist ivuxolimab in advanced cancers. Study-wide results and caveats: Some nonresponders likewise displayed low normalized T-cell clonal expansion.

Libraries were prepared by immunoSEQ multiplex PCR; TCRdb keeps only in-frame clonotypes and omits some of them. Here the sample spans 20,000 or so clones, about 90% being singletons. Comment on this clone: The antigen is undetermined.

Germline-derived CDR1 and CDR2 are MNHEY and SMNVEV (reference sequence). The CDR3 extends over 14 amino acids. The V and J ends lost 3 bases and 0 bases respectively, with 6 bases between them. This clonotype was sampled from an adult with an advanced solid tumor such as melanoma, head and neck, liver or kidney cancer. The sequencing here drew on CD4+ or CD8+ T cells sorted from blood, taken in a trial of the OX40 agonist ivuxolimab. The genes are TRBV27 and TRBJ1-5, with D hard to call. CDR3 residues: CASSLSGSNQPQHF. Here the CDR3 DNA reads TGTGCCAGCAGTTTGTCCGGTAGCAATCAGCCCCAGCATTTT.